Listed here are 14 T cell receptor beta chains from one sample, sequenced in a study of blood T cell repertoires in COVID-19. The data were produced by immunoSEQ multiplex PCR, yet TCRdb's version contains in-frame clones alone and is incomplete. The table lists some 100,000 clones, 80% to 95% of them singletons, with roughly 5% in the top ten. Material for sequencing was peripheral blood. The receptors shown here come from a man between 65 and 85 years old with acute or convalescent COVID-19.

CDR3 protein: CASSQTGGGGEKLFF. The CDR3 bases are TGTGCCAGCAGCCAGACTGGAGGCGGGGGTGAAAAACTGTTTTTT. The chain employs TRBV5-6 and TRBJ1-4, with D possibly matching TRBD1 (5 bases). This CDR3 is built from 15 residues. Germline values: CDR1 SGHDT, CDR2 YYEEEE. V was trimmed by 4 bases and J by 7 bases, leaving 17 bases between them.

The V gene is TRBV5-5, the J gene TRBJ1-4; a weak D match, TRBD1 (6 bases). CDR1 SGHKS and CDR2 YYEKEE come from the germline V gene (reference sequence). Trimming took 6 bases from V and 8 from J, leaving 20 bases between them. The CDR3 is 15 amino acids. The CDR3, as DNA: TGTGCCAGCAACACGGAACTGGGGGCGAGGGAAAAACTGTTTTTT. Protein sequence: CASNTELGAREKLFF.

The chain has TRBV7-9 and TRBJ1-1; possible D gene TRBD1, 6 bases. The germline V gene has CDR1 SEHNR and CDR2 FQNEAQ (reference sequence). The CDR3 consists of 15 residues. V was cut by 5 bases and J by 1 base, with 14 bases left in between. The CDR3 DNA is TGTGCCAGCAGCCCACTGACAGGTGGGAACACTGAAGCTTTCTTT. It is translated as CASSPLTGGNTEAFF.

V and J are TRBV14 and TRBJ2-3; no reliable D call. Germline-derived CDR1 and CDR2 are SGHDN and FVKESK. The length of the CDR3 is 13 residues. Trimming removed 4 bases from V and 6 bases from J, with 11 bases in between. The CDR3 reads CASSRRPVDTQYF. The CDR3 bases are TGTGCCAGCAGCCGGCGGCCGGTGGATACGCAGTATTTT. The full variable domain, with the rest looked up from reference TRBV14 and TRBJ2-3, is EAGVTQFPSHSVIEKGQTVTLRCDPISGHDNLYWYRRVMGKEIKFLLHFVKESKQDESGMPNNRFLAERTGGTYSTLKVQPAELEDSGVYFCASSRRPVDTQYFGPGTRLTVL.

This rearrangement joins TRBV11-2 to TRBJ2-2; tentative D call: TRBD1 (6 bases). CDR1 SGHAT and CDR2 FQNNGV come from the germline V gene. V was shortened by 0 bases and J by 6 bases, with 11 bases between the two germline ends. The CDR3 totals 15 residues. The CDR3 reads CASSLDRGWAGELFF. In nucleotides, the CDR3 is TGTGCCAGCAGCTTAGACAGGGGATGGGCCGGGGAGCTGTTTTTT.

The V call is TRBV5-6, the J call TRBJ1-1; D gene uncertain. This CDR3 contains 17 residues. The germline CDR1 and CDR2 sequences are SGHDT and YYEEEE. Trimming removed 4 bases at V and 0 bases at J, with 19 bases between. As DNA, the CDR3 is TGTGCCAGCAGCGAGGGCTCCTTACTTGATATGAACACTGAAGCTTTCTTT. As protein: CASSEGSLLDMNTEAFF.

The genes are TRBV5-1 and TRBJ1-4, with TRBD1 matching over 9 bases. The germline CDR1 and CDR2 sequences are SGHRS and YFSETQ. The V segment lost 4 bases and the J segment 7 bases; nucleotides outside the gene matches: 11. CDR3 length: 16 residues. For the CDR3, the DNA is TGCGCCAGCAGCCGGTCCCTAACAGGGGGCATTGAAAAACTGTTTTTT. Translated, it gives CASSRSLTGGIEKLFF. Variable domain in full (rest from reference TRBV5-1 and TRBJ1-4): KAGVTQTPRYLIKTRGQQVTLSCSPISGHRSVSWYQQTPGQGLQFLFEYFSETQRNKGNFPGRFSGRQFSNSRSEMNVSTLELGDSALYLCASSRSLTGGIEKLFFGSGTQLSVL.

The chain links TRBV7-9 to TRBJ2-3; 8 bases are a match to TRBD2. Looked up from germline, CDR1 is SEHNR and CDR2 is FQNEAQ (reference sequence). The length of the CDR3 is 15 residues. Losses at the gene ends were 0 bases for V and 4 bases for J; bases not matched to a gene: 3. Here the CDR3 reads CASSLAAGGPDTQYF. The CDR3 DNA follows: TGTGCCAGCAGCTTAGCCGCGGGAGGCCCAGATACGCAGTATTTT.

The chain uses TRBV29-1 and TRBJ2-5, with D perhaps TRBD1 (6 bases). The V gene's germline CDR1 is SQVTM and CDR2 ANQGSEA. The length of the CDR3 is 12 residues. V dropped 7 bases and J dropped 5 bases, with 14 bases sitting between them. Written as DNA, the CDR3 is TGCAGCGGGCACAGGGTTACGGAGACCCAGTACTTC. Its translation is CSGHRVTETQYF.

V usage is TRBV19 and J usage is TRBJ2-3; 14 nucleotides agree with TRBD2. After removal of 5 bases from V and 5 bases from J, the junction contained 9 bases not matched to a gene. CDR3 length: 17 amino acids. Germline loops: CDR1 LNHDA, CDR2 SQIVND (reference sequence). DNA for the CDR3: TGTGCCAGTAGTCCACGGACTAGCGGGGGGCCCATAGATACGCAGTATTTT. Translating it yields CASSPRTSGGPIDTQYF.

Written as DNA, the CDR3 is TGCGCCAGCAGCTTAGGAGGGGACGAGCAGTACTTC. Its translation is CASSLGGDEQYF. V gene TRBV5-1 combines with J gene TRBJ2-7; maybe TRBD2 (6 bases). V was pared by 2 bases and J by 5 bases, with 8 bases between. This CDR3 contains 12 residues. Germline assignment: CDR1 SGHRS and CDR2 YFSETQ.

Only a few counts were recorded for this clone. The CDR3 region is CASSKGLAGGADEQYF. The CDR3 coding sequence is TGTGCCAGCAGCAAGGGACTAGCGGGGGGGGCCGACGAGCAGTACTTC. The J gene is TRBJ2-7, the V gene TRBV21-1; no check of the table's D call, TRBD2, against the DNA was made. TRBV21-1 corresponds to a pseudogene. The CDR3 runs to 16 residues.

This clone was counted a few times. The gene calls are TRBV9 and TRBJ2-3; D is perhaps TRBD2 (5 bases). V lost 0 bases and J 2 bases, leaving 10 bases between the germline ends. Germline assignment: CDR1 SGDLS and CDR2 YYNGEE. The CDR3 loop spans 15 amino acids. The CDR3: CASSVGIGITDTQYF. The CDR3 DNA reads as TGTGCCAGCAGCGTAGGGATCGGGATCACAGATACGCAGTATTTT.

This clone showed up just once. The chain couples TRBV6-5 to TRBJ1-2, with 7 bases matching TRBD1. This CDR3 is built from 14 residues. V gave up 5 bases and J gave up 7 bases; unmatched junction bases: 10. The germline CDR1 and CDR2 sequences are MNHEY and SVGAGI. This CDR3 is CASSLQGSGAGYTF. The CDR3, as DNA: TGTGCCAGCAGTCTACAGGGGTCGGGAGCTGGCTACACCTTC.